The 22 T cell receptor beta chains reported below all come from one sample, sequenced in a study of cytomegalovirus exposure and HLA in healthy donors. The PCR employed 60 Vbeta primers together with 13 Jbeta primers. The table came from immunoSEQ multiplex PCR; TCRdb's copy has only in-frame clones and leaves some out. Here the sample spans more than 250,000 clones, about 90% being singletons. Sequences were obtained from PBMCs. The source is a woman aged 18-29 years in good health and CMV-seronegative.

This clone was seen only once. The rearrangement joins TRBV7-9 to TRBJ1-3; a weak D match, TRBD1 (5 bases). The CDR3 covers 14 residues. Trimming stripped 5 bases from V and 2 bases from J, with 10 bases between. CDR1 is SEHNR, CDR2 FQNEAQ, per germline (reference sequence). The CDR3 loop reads CASSPDRPGNTIYF. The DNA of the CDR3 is TGTGCCAGCAGCCCTGACAGACCTGGAAACACCATATATTTT. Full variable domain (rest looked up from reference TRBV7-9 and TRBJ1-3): DTGVSQNPRHKITKRGQNVTFRCDPISEHNRLYWYRQTLGQGPEFLTYFQNEAQLEKSRLLSDRFSAERPKGSFSTLEIQRTEQGDSAMYLCASSPDRPGNTIYFGEGSWLTVV.

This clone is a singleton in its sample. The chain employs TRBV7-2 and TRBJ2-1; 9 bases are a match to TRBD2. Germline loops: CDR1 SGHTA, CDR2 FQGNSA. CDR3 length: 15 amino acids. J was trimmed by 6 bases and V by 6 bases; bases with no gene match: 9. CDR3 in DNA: TGTGCCAGCAGGCGGGGCGGGGGGGGGATCAATGAGCAGTTCTTC. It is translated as CASRRGGGGINEQFF.

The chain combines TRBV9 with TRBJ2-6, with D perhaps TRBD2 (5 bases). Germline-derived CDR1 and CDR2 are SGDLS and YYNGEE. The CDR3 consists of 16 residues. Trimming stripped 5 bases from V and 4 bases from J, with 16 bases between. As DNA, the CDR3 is TGTGCCAGCAGTGGACTGGGTTCTGGAGGGGCCAACGTCCTGACTTTC. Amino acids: CASSGLGSGGANVLTF.

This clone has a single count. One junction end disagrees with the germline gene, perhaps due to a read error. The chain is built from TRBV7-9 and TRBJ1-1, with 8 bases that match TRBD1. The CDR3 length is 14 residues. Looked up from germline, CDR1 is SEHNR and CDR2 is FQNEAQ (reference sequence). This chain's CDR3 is CSSSLQGASTEAFF. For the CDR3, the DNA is TGTTCCAGCAGCTTGCAGGGGGCGTCCACTGAAGCTTTCTTT.

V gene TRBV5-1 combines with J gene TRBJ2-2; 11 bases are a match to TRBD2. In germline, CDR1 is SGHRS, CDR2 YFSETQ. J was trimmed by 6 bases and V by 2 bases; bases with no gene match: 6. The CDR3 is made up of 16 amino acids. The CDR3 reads CASSFNSGGAPGELFF. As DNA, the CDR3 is TGCGCCAGCAGCTTCAATAGCGGGGGGGCCCCCGGGGAGCTGTTTTTT.

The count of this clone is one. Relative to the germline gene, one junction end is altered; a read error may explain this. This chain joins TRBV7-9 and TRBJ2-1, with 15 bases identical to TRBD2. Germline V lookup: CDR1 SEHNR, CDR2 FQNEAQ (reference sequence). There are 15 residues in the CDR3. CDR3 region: CSSSPGTSGGNEQFF. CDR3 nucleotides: TGTTCCAGCAGCCCGGGGACTAGCGGGGGGAATGAGCAGTTCTTC.

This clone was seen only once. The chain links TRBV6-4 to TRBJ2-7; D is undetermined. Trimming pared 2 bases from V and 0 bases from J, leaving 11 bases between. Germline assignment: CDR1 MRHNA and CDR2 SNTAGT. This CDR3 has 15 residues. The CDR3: CASSDKSLSSYEQYF. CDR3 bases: TGTGCCAGCAGTGACAAGTCACTGAGCTCCTACGAGCAGTACTTC.

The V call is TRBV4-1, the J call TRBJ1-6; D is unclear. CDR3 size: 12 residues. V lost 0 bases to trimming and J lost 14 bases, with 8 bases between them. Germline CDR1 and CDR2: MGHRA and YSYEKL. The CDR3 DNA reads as TGCGCCAGCAGCCAAGATCGGGTCACCCTCCACTTT. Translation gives CASSQDRVTLHF.

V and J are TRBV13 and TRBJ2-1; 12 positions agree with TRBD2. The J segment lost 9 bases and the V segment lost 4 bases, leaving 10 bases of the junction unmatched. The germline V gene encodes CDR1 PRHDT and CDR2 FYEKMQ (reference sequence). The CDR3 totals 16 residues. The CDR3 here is CASSSLAGGPVGEQFF. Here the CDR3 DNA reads TGTGCCAGCAGCTCCCTAGCGGGGGGGCCGGTTGGTGAGCAGTTCTTC.

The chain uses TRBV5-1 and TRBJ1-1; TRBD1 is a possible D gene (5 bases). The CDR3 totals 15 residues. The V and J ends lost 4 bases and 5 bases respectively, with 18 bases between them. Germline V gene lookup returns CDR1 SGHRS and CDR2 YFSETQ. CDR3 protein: CASSPTGGVGTEAFF. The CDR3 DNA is TGCGCCAGCAGCCCCACGGGGGGGGTAGGGACTGAAGCTTTCTTT.

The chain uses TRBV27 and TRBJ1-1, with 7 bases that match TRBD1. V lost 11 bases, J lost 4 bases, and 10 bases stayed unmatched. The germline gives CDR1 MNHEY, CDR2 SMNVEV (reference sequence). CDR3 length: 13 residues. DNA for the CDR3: TGTGCCGCGAGAGGGGGCGCGTTCACTGAAGCTTTCTTT. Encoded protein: CAARGGAFTEAFF.

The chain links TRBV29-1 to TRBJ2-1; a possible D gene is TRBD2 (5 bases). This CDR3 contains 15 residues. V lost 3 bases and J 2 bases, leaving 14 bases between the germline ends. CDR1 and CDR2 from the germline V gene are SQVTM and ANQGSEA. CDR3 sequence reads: CSVDGSAETYNEQFF. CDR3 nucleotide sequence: TGCAGCGTTGATGGTAGCGCAGAGACCTACAATGAGCAGTTCTTC.

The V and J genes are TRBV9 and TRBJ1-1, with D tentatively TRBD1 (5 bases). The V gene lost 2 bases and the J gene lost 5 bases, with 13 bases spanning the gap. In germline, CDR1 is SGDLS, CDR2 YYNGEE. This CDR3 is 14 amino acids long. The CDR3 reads CASSVRVETTEAFF. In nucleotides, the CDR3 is TGTGCCAGCAGCGTCAGGGTCGAAACAACTGAAGCTTTCTTT.

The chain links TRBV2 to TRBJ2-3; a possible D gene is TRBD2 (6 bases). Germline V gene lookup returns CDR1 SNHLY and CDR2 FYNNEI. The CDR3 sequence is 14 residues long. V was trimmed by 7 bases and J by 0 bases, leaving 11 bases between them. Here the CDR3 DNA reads TGTGCCAGCAAGGCGGGGCTAAGCACAGATACGCAGTATTTT. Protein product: CASKAGLSTDTQYF.

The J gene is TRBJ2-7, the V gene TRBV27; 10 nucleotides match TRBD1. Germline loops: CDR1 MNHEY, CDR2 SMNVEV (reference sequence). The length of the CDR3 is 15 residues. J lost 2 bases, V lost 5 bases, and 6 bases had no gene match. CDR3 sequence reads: CASSLGQGSPYEQYF. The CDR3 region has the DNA TGTGCCAGCAGTCTGGGACAGGGGTCACCCTACGAGCAGTACTTC.

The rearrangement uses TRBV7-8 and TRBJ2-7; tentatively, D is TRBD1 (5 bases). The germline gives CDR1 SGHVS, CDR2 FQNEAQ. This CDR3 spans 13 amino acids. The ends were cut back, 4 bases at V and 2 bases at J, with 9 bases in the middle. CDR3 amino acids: CASSYRTPYEQYF. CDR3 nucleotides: TGTGCCAGCAGCTACAGGACACCCTACGAGCAGTACTTC.

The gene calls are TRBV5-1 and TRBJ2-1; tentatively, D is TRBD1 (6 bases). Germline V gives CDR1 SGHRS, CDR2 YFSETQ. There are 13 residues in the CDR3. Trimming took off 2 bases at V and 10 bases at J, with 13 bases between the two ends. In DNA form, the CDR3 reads TGCGCCAGCAGCTTTGGGGGCCGTTTAGAGCAGTTCTTC. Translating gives CASSFGGRLEQFF.

The CDR3 here is CATRRGAGNTIYF. CDR3 sequence (DNA): TGTGCCACCAGAAGGGGCGCTGGAAACACCATATATTTT. The rearrangement joins TRBV15 to TRBJ1-3; perhaps TRBD1 as D (5 bases). The CDR3 loop spans 13 amino acids. V gave up 6 bases and J gave up 2 bases, with 8 bases separating them. Germline V lookup: CDR1 LNHNV, CDR2 YYDKDF (reference sequence). Based on the CDR3 plus reference TRBV15 and TRBJ1-3, the full variable domain is DAMVIQNPRYQVTQFGKPVTLSCSQTLNHNVMYWYQQKSSQAPKLLFHYYDKDFNNEADTPDNFQSRRPNTSFCFLDIRSPGLGDTAMYLCATRRGAGNTIYFGEGSWLTVV.

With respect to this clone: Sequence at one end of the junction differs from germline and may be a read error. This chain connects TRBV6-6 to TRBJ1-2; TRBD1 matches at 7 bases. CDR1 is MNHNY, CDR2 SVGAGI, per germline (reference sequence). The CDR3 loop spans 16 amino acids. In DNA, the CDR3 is TGTGCCAGCAGTTCTTTTTCGGACAGGAAAATGCATGGCTGCACCTTC. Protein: CASSSFSDRKMHGCTF.

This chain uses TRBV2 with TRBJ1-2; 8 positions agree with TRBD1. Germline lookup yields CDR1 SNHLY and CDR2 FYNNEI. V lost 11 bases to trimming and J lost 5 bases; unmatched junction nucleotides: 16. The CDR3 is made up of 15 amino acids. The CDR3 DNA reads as TGTGCCTCCTCATCCCCCGGACAGGGAGTTTATGGCTACACCTTC. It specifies CASSSPGQGVYGYTF. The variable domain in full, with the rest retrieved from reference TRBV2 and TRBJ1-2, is EPEVTQTPSHQVTQMGQEVILRCVPISNHLYFYWYRQILGQKVEFLVSFYNNEISEKSEIFDDQFSVERPDGSNFTLKIRSTKLEDSAMYFCASSSPGQGVYGYTFGSGTRLTVV.

CDR3 sequence reads: CAWSVSSTDTQYF. The CDR3 bases are TGTGCCTGGAGTGTGTCGTCCACAGATACGCAGTATTTT. This chain connects TRBV30 to TRBJ2-3; no definite D call. The V end lost 0 bases, the J end lost 2 bases, and 6 bases lay between the germline ends. Germline V gene sequence: CDR1 GTSNPN, CDR2 SVGIG (reference sequence). This CDR3 comprises 13 residues.

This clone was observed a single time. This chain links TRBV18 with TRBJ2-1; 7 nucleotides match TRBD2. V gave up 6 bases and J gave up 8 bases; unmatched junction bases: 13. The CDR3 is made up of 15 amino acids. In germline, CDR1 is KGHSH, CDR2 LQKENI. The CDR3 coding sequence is TGTGCCAGCTCCCTGCCCGCGGGAGATGGGCATGAGCAGTTCTTC. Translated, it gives CASSLPAGDGHEQFF.